This T cell receptor (beta chain) was obtained from a study of response to subunit inactivated influenza vaccine. Each CDR3 protein is one row after TCRdb ran MiXCR on the RT-PCR reads. The data hold about 570,000 distinct CDR3 sequences, with around 11% observed a single time. The J segment lost 3 bases and the V segment lost 8 bases, leaving 10 bases of the junction unmatched. This CDR3 spans 15 amino acids. Germline assignment: CDR1 WSHSY and CDR2 SAAADI. This clonotype was seen only a few times. In addition, the sample was reused for a study of T cells expressing NK-cell markers. That paper notes: What made the TCR beta cDNA was 5'RACE template switching with UMIs. Four donors likewise had their CD3+CD56-NKG2C+ fraction led by these clonotypes.

The sequencing used PBMCs from blood, collected on the day of vaccination. The chain employs TRBV10-2 and TRBJ1-2; 9 bases fit TRBD1. This TCR derives from a man aged 50-60 years who received an inactivated influenza vaccine. The CDR3 DNA reads as TGCGCCAGCTCTCAGACAGGGGGGATCCACTATGGCTACACCTTC. Translated: CASSQTGGIHYGYTF.